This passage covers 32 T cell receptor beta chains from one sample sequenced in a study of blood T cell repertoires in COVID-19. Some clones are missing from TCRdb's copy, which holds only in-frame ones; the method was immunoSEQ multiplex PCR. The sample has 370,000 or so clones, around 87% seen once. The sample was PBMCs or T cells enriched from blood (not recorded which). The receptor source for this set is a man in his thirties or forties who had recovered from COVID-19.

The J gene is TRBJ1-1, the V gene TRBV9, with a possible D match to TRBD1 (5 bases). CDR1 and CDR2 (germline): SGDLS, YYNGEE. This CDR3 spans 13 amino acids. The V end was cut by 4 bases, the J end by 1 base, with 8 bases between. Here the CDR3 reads CASSLQGNTEAFF. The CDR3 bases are TGTGCCAGCAGCTTGCAGGGGAACACTGAAGCTTTCTTT.

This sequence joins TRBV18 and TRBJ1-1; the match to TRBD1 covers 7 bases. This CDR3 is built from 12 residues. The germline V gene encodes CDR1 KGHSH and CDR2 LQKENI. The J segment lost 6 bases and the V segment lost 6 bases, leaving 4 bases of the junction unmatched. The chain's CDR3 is CASSQTGPEAFF. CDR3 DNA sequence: TGTGCCAGCTCGCAGACAGGGCCTGAAGCTTTCTTT.

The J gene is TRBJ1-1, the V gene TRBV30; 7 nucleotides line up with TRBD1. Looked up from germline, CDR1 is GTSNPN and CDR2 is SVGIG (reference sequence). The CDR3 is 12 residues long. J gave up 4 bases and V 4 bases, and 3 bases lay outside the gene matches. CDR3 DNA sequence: TGTGCCTGGACAAGGGGGCTCACTGAAGCTTTCTTT. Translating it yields CAWTRGLTEAFF.

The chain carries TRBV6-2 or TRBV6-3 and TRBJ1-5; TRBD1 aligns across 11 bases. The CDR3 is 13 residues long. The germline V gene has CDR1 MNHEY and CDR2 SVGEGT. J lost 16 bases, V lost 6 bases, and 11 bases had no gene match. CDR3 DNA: TGTGCCAGCAGCTTGGGACAGGGGGTAAGATATCATTTT. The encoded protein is CASSLGQGVRYHF.

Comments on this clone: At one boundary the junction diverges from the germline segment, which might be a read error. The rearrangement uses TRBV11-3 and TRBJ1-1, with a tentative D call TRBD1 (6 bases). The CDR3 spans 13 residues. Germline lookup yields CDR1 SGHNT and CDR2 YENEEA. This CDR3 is CASSSVAGAEAFF. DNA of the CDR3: TGTGCCAGCAGCTCAGTGGCGGGGGCTGAGGCTTTCTTT.

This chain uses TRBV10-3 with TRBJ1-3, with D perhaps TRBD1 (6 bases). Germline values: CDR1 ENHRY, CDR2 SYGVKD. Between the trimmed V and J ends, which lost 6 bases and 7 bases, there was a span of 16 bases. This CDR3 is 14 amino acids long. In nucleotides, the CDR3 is TGTGCCATCAGACAGGGCTTAGTAGGGAACACCATATATTTT. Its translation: CAIRQGLVGNTIYF.

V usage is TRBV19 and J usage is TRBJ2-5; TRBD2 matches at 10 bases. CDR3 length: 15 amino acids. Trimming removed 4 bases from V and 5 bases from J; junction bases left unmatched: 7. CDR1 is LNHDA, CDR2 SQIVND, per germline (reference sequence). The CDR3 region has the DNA TGTGCCAGTAGTAGAGCGGGGGGGCTGTGGGAGACCCAGTACTTC. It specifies CASSRAGGLWETQYF.

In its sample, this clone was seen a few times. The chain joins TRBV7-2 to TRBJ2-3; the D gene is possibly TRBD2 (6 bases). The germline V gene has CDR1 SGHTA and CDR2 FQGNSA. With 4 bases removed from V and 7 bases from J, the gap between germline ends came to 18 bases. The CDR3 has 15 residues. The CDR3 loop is CASSWRGAGLHTQYF. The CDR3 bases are TGTGCCAGCAGCTGGCGGGGAGCGGGCCTACATACGCAGTATTTT.

CDR3 sequence (DNA): TGTGCCAGCTCACCGCAGGACAGGGGGAACTATGGCTACACCTTC. Amino acids: CASSPQDRGNYGYTF. The V and J genes are TRBV18 and TRBJ1-2; 10 bases are a match to TRBD1. CDR3 length: 15 residues. With V trimmed by 3 bases and J by 2 bases, 3 bases remained unmatched. Germline CDR1 reads KGHSH; CDR2 reads LQKENI.

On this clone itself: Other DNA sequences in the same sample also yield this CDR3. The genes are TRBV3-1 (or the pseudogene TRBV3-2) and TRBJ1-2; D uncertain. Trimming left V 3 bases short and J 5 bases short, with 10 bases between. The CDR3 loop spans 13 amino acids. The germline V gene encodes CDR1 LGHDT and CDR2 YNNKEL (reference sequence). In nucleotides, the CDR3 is TGTGCCAGCAGCCAGGGTCTAGATTATGGCTACACCTTC. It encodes CASSQGLDYGYTF.

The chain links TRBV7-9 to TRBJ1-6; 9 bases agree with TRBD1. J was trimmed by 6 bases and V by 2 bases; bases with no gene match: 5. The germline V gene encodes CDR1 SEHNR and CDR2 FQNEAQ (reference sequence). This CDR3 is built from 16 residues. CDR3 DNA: TGTGCCAGCAGCTTACGAGGGACAGGGTTTAATTCACCCCTCCACTTT. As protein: CASSLRGTGFNSPLHF.

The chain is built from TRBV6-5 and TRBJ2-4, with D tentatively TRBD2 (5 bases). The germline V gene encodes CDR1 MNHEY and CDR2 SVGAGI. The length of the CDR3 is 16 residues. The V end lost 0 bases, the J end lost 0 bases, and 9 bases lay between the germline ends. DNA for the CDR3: TGTGCCAGCAGTTACTCGCGGGTATTAGCCAAAAACATTCAGTACTTC. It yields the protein CASSYSRVLAKNIQYF.

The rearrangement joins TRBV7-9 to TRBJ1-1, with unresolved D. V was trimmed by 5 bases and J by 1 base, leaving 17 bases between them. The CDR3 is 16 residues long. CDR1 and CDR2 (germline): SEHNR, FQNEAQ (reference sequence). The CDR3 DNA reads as TGTGCCAGCAGCCCCATAAGGTCAGGCACGAACACTGAAGCTTTCTTT. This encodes CASSPIRSGTNTEAFF. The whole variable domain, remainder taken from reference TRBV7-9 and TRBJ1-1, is DTGVSQNPRHKITKRGQNVTFRCDPISEHNRLYWYRQTLGQGPEFLTYFQNEAQLEKSRLLSDRFSAERPKGSFSTLEIQRTEQGDSAMYLCASSPIRSGTNTEAFFGQGTRLTVV.

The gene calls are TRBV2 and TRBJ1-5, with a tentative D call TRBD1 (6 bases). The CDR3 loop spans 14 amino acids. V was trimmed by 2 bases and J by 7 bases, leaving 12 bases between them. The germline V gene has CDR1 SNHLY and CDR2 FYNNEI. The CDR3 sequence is CASSEPGAGQPQHF. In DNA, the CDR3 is TGTGCCAGCAGTGAACCAGGGGCCGGACAGCCCCAGCATTTT.

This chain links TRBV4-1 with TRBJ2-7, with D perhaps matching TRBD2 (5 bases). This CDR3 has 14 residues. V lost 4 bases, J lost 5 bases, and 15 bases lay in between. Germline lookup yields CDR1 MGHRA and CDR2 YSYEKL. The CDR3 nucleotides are TGCGCCAGCAGCCGTGCTTTCTGGGGAGACGAGCAGTACTTC. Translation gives CASSRAFWGDEQYF.

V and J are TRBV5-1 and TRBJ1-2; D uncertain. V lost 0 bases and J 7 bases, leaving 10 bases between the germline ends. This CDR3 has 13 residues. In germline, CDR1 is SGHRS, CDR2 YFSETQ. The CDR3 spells CASSLDSLGGYTF. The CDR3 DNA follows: TGCGCCAGCAGCTTGGACAGTCTGGGTGGCTACACCTTC.

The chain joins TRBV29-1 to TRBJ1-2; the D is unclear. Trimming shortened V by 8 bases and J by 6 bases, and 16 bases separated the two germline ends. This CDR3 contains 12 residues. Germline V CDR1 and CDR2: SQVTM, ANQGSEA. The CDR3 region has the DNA TGCAGCTCCAAAAGGACGGAGGATGGCTACACCTTC. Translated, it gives CSSKRTEDGYTF. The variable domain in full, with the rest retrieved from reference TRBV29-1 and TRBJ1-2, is SAVISQKPSRDICQRGTSLTIQCQVDSQVTMMFWYRQQPGQSLTLIATANQGSEATYESGFVIDKFPISRPNLTFSTLTVSNMSPEDSSIYLCSSKRTEDGYTFGSGTRLTVV.

The CDR3 loop reads CASRSAGTGLSQAFF. The CDR3 DNA is TGTGCCAGCAGGTCTGCCGGGACAGGGTTATCCCAAGCTTTCTTT. The chain links TRBV6-5 to TRBJ1-1; 9 bases match TRBD1. The CDR3 loop spans 15 amino acids. The germline V gene has CDR1 MNHEY and CDR2 SVGAGI. V lost 6 bases to trimming and J lost 9 bases; unmatched junction nucleotides: 14.

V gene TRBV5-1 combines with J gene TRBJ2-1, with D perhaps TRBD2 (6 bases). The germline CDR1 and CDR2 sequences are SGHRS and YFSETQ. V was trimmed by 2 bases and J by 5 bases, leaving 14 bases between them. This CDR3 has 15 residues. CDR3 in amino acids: CASSFVEGLDNEQFF. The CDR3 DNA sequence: TGCGCCAGCAGCTTCGTGGAGGGGCTGGACAATGAGCAGTTCTTC. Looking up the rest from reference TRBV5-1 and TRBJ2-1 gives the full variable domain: KAGVTQTPRYLIKTRGQQVTLSCSPISGHRSVSWYQQTPGQGLQFLFEYFSETQRNKGNFPGRFSGRQFSNSRSEMNVSTLELGDSALYLCASSFVEGLDNEQFFGPGTRLTVL.

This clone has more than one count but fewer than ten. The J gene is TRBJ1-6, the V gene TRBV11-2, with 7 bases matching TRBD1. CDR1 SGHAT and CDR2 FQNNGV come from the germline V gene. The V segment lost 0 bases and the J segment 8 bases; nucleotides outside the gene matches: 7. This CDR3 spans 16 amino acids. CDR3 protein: CASSLDRTGEDSPLHF. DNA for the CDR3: TGTGCCAGCAGCTTAGACAGGACAGGAGAGGATTCACCCCTCCACTTT.

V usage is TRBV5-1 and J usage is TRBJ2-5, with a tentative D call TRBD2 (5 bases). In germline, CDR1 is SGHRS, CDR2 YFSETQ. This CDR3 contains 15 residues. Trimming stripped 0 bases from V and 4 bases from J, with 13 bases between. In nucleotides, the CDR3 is TGCGCCAGCAGCTTGGTGGTGAGCGAGGGAGAGACCCAGTACTTC. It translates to CASSLVVSEGETQYF. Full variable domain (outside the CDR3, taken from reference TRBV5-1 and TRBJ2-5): KAGVTQTPRYLIKTRGQQVTLSCSPISGHRSVSWYQQTPGQGLQFLFEYFSETQRNKGNFPGRFSGRQFSNSRSEMNVSTLELGDSALYLCASSLVVSEGETQYFGPGTRLLVL.

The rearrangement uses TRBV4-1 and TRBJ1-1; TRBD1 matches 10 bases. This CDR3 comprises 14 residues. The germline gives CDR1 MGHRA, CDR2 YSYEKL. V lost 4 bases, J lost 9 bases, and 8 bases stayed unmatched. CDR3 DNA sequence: TGCGCCAGCAGCCCACCCGGGACAGGGGATAAAGCTTTCTTT. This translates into CASSPPGTGDKAFF.

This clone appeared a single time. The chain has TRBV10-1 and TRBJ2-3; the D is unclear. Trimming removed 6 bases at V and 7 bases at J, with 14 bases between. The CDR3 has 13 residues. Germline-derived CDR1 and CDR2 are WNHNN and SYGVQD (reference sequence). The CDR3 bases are TGCGCCAGCAGCGACACCCAGGTTTATACGCAGTATTTT. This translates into CASSDTQVYTQYF.

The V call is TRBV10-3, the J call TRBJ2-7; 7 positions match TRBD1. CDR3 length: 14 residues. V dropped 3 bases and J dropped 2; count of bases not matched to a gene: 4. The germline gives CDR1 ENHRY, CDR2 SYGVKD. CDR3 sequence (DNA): TGTGCCATCAGTGAAAAGGGACAGACCTACGAGCAGTACTTC. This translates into CAISEKGQTYEQYF.

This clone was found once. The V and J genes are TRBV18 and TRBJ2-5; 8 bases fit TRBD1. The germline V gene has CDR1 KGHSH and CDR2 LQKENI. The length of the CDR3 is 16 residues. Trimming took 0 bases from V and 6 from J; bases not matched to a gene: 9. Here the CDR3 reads CASSPPGSGGLKTQYF. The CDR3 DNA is TGTGCCAGCTCACCACCGGGATCAGGGGGCTTAAAGACCCAGTACTTC.

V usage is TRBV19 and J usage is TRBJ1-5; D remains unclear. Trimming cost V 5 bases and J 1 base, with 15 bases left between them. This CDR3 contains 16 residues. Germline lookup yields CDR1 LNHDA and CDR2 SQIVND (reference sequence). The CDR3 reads CASSLDPGVSNQPQHF. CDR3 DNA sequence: TGTGCCAGTAGTTTGGACCCCGGGGTGAGCAATCAGCCCCAGCATTTT.

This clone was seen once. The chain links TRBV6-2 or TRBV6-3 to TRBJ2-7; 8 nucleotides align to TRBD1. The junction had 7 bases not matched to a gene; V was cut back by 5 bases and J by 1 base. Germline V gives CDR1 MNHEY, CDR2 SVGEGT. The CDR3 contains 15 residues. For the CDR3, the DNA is TGTGCCAGCAGTCGGGCCGACAGGGGATCCTACGAGCAGTACTTC. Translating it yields CASSRADRGSYEQYF.

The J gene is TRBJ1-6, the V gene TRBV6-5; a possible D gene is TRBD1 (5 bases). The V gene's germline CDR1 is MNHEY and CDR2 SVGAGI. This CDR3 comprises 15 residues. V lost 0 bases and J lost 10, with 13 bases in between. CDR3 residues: CASSYSGGAGSPLHF. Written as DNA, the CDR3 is TGTGCCAGCAGTTACTCGGGGGGTGCAGGCTCACCCCTCCACTTT.

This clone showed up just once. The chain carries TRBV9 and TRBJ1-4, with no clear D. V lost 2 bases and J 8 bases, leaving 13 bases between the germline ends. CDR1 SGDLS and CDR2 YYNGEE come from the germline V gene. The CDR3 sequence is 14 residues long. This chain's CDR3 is CASSVDGVREKLFF. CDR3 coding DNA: TGTGCCAGCAGCGTGGACGGGGTTAGAGAAAAACTGTTTTTT.

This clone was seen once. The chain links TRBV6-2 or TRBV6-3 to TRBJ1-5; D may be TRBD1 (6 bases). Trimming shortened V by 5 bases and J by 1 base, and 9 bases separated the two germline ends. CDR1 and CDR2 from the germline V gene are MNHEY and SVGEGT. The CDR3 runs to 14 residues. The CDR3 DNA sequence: TGTGCCAGCAGTCCCGGGACAAGCAATCAGCCCCAGCATTTT. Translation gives CASSPGTSNQPQHF.

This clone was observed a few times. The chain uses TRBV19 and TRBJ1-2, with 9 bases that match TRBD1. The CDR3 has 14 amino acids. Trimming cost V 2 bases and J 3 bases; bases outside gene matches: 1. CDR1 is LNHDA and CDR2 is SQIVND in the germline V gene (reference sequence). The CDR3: CASSITGGDYGYTF. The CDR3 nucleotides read TGTGCCAGTAGTATAACAGGGGGCGACTATGGCTACACCTTC.

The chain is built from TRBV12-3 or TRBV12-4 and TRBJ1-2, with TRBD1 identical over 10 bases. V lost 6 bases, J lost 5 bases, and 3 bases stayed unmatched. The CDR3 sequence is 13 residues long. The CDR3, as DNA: TGTGCCAGCAGGGGACAGGGGATATATGGCTACACCTTC. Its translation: CASRGQGIYGYTF.